One sample yielded the 19 T cell receptor beta chains listed below, sequenced in a study of T cells in pancreatic ductal adenocarcinoma. TCRdb keeps only in-frame clones here, not all; method: immunoSEQ multiplex PCR. This table has around 94,000 clones, 90% to 95% appearing once. Surgery without prior neoadjuvant therapy was the treatment of the selected pancreatic ductal adenocarcinoma patients. The sample was PBMCs. Receptor source: a human donor with pancreatic ductal adenocarcinoma.

The rearrangement joins TRBV4-1 to TRBJ1-1; D is undetermined. V was clipped by 0 bases and J by 10 bases, with 6 bases between them. Germline V gene data show CDR1 as MGHRA and CDR2 as YSYEKL. CDR3 length equals 11 residues. The CDR3 nucleotides are TGCGCCAGCAGCCAAGACCTATTAGCTTTCTTT. It is translated as CASSQDLLAFF.

This sequence joins TRBV28 and TRBJ1-5, with 8 bases aligning to TRBD1. V lost 10 bases and J lost 5; bases outside the gene matches: 10. From germline, CDR1 is MDHEN and CDR2 SYDVKM. The CDR3 covers 14 residues. Here the CDR3 reads CATLIGTGHQPQHF. DNA for the CDR3: TGTGCCACCCTCATCGGGACAGGCCATCAGCCCCAGCATTTT.

This chain uses TRBV6-5 with TRBJ2-7; D is ambiguous. Germline V lookup: CDR1 MNHEY, CDR2 SVGAGI. The CDR3 extends over 15 amino acids. V lost 0 bases, J lost 2 bases, and 11 bases lay in between. The CDR3 coding sequence is TGTGCCAGCAGTTACTCGAAGCTCTCCGCCTACGAGCAGTACTTC. It codes for CASSYSKLSAYEQYF.

The rearrangement joins TRBV7-6 to TRBJ2-3; 8 bases are shared with TRBD2. The CDR3 totals 15 residues. The germline V gene encodes CDR1 SGHVS and CDR2 FNYEAQ. The V and J ends lost 2 bases and 2 bases, in that order; junction bases with no gene match: 3. This CDR3 reads CASSLYSGDTDTQYF. In DNA, the CDR3 is TGTGCCAGCAGCTTATATAGCGGGGACACAGATACGCAGTATTTT.

The V gene is TRBV9, the J gene TRBJ2-3; the match to TRBD1 covers 7 bases. CDR1 and CDR2 (germline): SGDLS, YYNGEE. The CDR3 has 15 amino acids. The trim removed 1 base at V and 2 bases at J, leaving 4 bases unmatched. CDR3 sequence reads: CASSVTGVPTDTQYF. The CDR3 nucleotides are TGTGCCAGCAGCGTAACAGGGGTCCCCACAGATACGCAGTATTTT.

The chain links TRBV5-6 to TRBJ2-3; D is undetermined. The CDR3 has 12 amino acids. Germline V gene lookup returns CDR1 SGHDT and CDR2 YYEEEE. V shed 2 bases and J shed 6 bases, with 7 bases lying between them. CDR3 residues: CASSFLSDTQYF. The CDR3 DNA follows: TGTGCCAGCAGCTTCTTATCTGATACGCAGTATTTT.

The chain has TRBV7-9 and TRBJ2-1, with a tentative D call TRBD2 (6 bases). The CDR3 is 14 amino acids. In germline, CDR1 is SEHNR, CDR2 FQNEAQ (reference sequence). The V end was cut by 1 base, the J end by 7 bases, with 11 bases between. CDR3 protein: CASSLEEGMNEQFF. The CDR3 nucleotides read TGTGCCAGCAGCTTAGAGGAGGGAATGAATGAGCAGTTCTTC.

J is TRBJ2-7 and V is TRBV30, with a weak D call TRBD1 (5 bases). The CDR3 runs 11 residues. V gave up 5 bases and J gave up 7 bases, with 12 bases separating them. Germline V lookup: CDR1 GTSNPN, CDR2 SVGIG (reference sequence). CDR3: CAWGAVGEQYF. The DNA for the CDR3 is TGTGCCTGGGGGGCCGTTGGGGAGCAGTACTTC.

The chain joins TRBV15 to TRBJ2-7; a possible D gene is TRBD1 (6 bases). CDR1 is LNHNV, CDR2 YYDKDF, per germline (reference sequence). V was trimmed by 3 bases and J by 2 bases, leaving 11 bases between them. The CDR3 length is 14 residues. The CDR3 sequence is CATSSRTDPYEQYF. DNA for the CDR3: TGTGCCACCAGCAGTAGGACAGACCCCTACGAGCAGTACTTC.

This rearrangement joins TRBV28 to TRBJ2-1; possible D gene TRBD1, 7 bases. CDR1 MDHEN and CDR2 SYDVKM come from the germline V gene. The length of the CDR3 is 12 residues. Trimming stripped 4 bases from V and 11 bases from J, with 12 bases between. The DNA of the CDR3 is TGTGCCAGCAGTTCAGGGGGGACCAAGCAGTTCTTC. It yields the protein CASSSGGTKQFF.

This chain links TRBV10-3 with TRBJ2-7, with TRBD1 matching over 7 bases. This CDR3 region has 14 residues. After removal of 10 bases from V and 3 bases from J, the junction contained 12 bases not matched to a gene. The germline V gene has CDR1 ENHRY and CDR2 SYGVKD. The CDR3 sequence is CATGARQGVYEQYF. The CDR3, as DNA: TGTGCCACGGGCGCGAGGCAGGGGGTCTACGAGCAGTACTTC.

The J gene is TRBJ2-2, the V gene TRBV11-2, with 9 bases matching TRBD2. The CDR3 sequence is 16 residues long. V was clipped by 4 bases and J by 7 bases; unmatched bases: 10. Germline lookup yields CDR1 SGHAT and CDR2 FQNNGV. The DNA for the CDR3 is TGTGCCAGCAGCTCGGGGGGCGGGAGGGCCTTCGGGGAGCTGTTTTTT. It encodes CASSSGGGRAFGELFF.

The CDR3 protein is CSVWTVNTGELFF. CDR3 sequence (DNA): TGCAGCGTTTGGACTGTGAACACCGGGGAGCTGTTTTTT. The rearrangement links TRBV29-1 to TRBJ2-2; tentatively, D is TRBD2 (5 bases). The germline V gene has CDR1 SQVTM and CDR2 ANQGSEA. The length of the CDR3 is 13 residues. The germline V and J ends were trimmed by 5 bases and 1 base, with 8 bases remaining between them.

The chain uses TRBV29-1 and TRBJ1-1; 7 bases fit TRBD1. Trimming cost V 7 bases and J 0 bases; bases outside gene matches: 5. Germline-derived CDR1 and CDR2 are SQVTM and ANQGSEA. CDR3 length equals 13 residues. The CDR3 reads CSGVQGMNTEAFF. In DNA, the CDR3 is TGCAGCGGGGTACAGGGGATGAACACTGAAGCTTTCTTT.

In nucleotides, the CDR3 is TGTGCCAGCAGTCTTGGACAGTGGGGTGAAAAACTGTTTTTT. As protein: CASSLGQWGEKLFF. This chain uses TRBV28 with TRBJ1-4, with a possible D match to TRBD1 (6 bases). This CDR3 contains 14 residues. V gave up 5 bases and J gave up 7 bases, with 14 bases separating them. The germline V gene has CDR1 MDHEN and CDR2 SYDVKM.

The chain combines TRBV11-2 with TRBJ1-2; TRBD1 aligns across 9 bases. J gave up 8 bases and V 2 bases, and 12 bases lay outside the gene matches. Germline V gene sequence: CDR1 SGHAT, CDR2 FQNNGV. The CDR3 is made up of 16 amino acids. The CDR3 DNA reads as TGTGCCAGCAGCTTATACGGGACAGGGTTAGTTTCGGGCTACACCTTC. This codes for CASSLYGTGLVSGYTF. Supplemented by reference TRBV11-2 and TRBJ1-2, the full variable domain reads EAGVAQSPRYKIIEKRQSVAFWCNPISGHATLYWYQQILGQGPKLLIQFQNNGVVDDSQLPKDRFSAERLKGVDSTLKIQPAKLEDSAVYLCASSLYGTGLVSGYTFGSGTRLTVV.

This clone was found once. The chain couples TRBV5-1 to TRBJ2-3; D call uncertain. V dropped 2 bases and J dropped 5 bases, with 6 bases sitting between them. From germline, CDR1 is SGHRS and CDR2 YFSETQ. CDR3 length equals 12 residues. The CDR3 protein is CASSFSVDTQYF. The CDR3 DNA reads as TGCGCCAGCAGCTTTTCGGTAGATACGCAGTATTTT.

The chain couples TRBV2 to TRBJ1-5; D perhaps matches TRBD1 (5 bases). Germline V gene lookup returns CDR1 SNHLY and CDR2 FYNNEI. The V end was cut by 8 bases, the J end by 3 bases, with 23 bases between. The CDR3 has 17 amino acids. In DNA, the CDR3 is TGTGCCAGCCCATGGGAGGGGACGGCTTTCGACAATCAGCCCCAGCATTTT. It encodes CASPWEGTAFDNQPQHF.

This clone came up once. CDR3 coding DNA: TGTGCCTGGCGATCGGGACACAGCACAGATACGCAGTATTTT. Residues: CAWRSGHSTDTQYF. The J gene is TRBJ2-3, the V gene TRBV30; D is perhaps TRBD1 (6 bases). In germline, CDR1 is GTSNPN, CDR2 SVGIG (reference sequence). The CDR3 is made up of 14 amino acids. V gave up 5 bases and J gave up 0 bases, with 12 bases separating them.